Detailed here is one T cell receptor (beta chain). The data were taken from a study of blood T cell repertoires in COVID-19. Study information: Collection of acute and convalescent COVID-19 samples took place in the United States, Italy and Spain. T cells, B-cell-depleted T cells, or PBMCs provided the cDNA or gDNA that served as material.

The CDR3 has 12 amino acids. Looked up from germline, CDR1 is MNHEY and CDR2 is SVGEGT. Deletions cut 2 bases from V and 10 bases from J, with 8 bases between. The table came from immunoSEQ multiplex PCR; TCRdb's copy has only in-frame clones and leaves some out. The sample comprises 180,000 or so clones, around 80% of which are singletons, and under 3.5% rests with the top ten. This TCR was recovered from a woman older than 75 with active or convalescent COVID-19. The sequenced sample consisted of peripheral blood. The chain is built from TRBV6-2 or TRBV6-3 and TRBJ1-4; D may be TRBD1 (5 bases). CDR3 coding DNA: TGTGCCAGCAGTTACCCCGGGGGAAAACTGTTTTTT. This translates into CASSYPGGKLFF.